The 8 T cell receptor beta chains below were found in one sample sequenced in a study of STAT5B mutations in CD4+ large granular lymphocyte leukemia. The protocol was immunoSEQ multiplex PCR, while the TCRdb copy is restricted to in-frame clones and leaves out a portion. The sample has about 25,000 clones; about 79% are singletons. Sequenced: CD4+ T cells from blood buffy coats. Receptor source: a human donor in good health.

The chain joins TRBV5-8 to TRBJ2-7, with no clear D. Germline V CDR1 and CDR2: SGHTS, YDEGEE. V dropped 3 bases and J dropped 3 bases, with 7 bases sitting between them. The CDR3 has 12 residues. For the CDR3, the DNA is TGTGCCAGCAGCTACCCAGTCTACGAGCAGTACGTC. The encoded protein is CASSYPVYEQYV.

The chain couples TRBV5-6 to TRBJ2-6; the D gene is possibly TRBD1 (5 bases). The CDR3 contains 18 residues. The germline gives CDR1 SGHDT, CDR2 YYEEEE. The germline V and J ends were trimmed by 4 bases and 2 bases, with 19 bases remaining between them. CDR3 amino acids: CASSPRWGSSPGANVLTF. As DNA, the CDR3 is TGTGCCAGCAGCCCGCGGTGGGGCAGTAGTCCTGGGGCCAACGTCCTGACTTTC.

The chain links TRBV19 to TRBJ2-1; 9 bases map to TRBD1. Germline CDR1 is LNHDA and CDR2 is SQIVND (reference sequence). V gave up 10 bases and J gave up 0 bases; unmatched junction bases: 10. The CDR3 consists of 16 residues. The CDR3 DNA sequence: TGTGCCACCGCGGGACAGGGCAGTAACTCCTACAATGAGCAGTTCTTC. Encoded protein: CATAGQGSNSYNEQFF.

The chain couples TRBV4-3 to TRBJ2-7; D not resolved. V was shortened by 0 bases and J by 2 bases, with 11 bases between the two germline ends. Germline CDR1 and CDR2: LGHNA and YSLEER. The CDR3 runs to 15 residues. Here the CDR3 DNA reads TGCGCCAGCAGCCAAGATTTGGGCAATACCTACGAGCAGTACGTC. It encodes CASSQDLGNTYEQYV.

This clone showed up just once. The J gene is TRBJ2-1, the V gene TRBV11-2; 14 bases align to TRBD2. The CDR3 has 16 amino acids. J was trimmed by 8 bases and V by 5 bases; bases with no gene match: 8. Germline values: CDR1 SGHAT, CDR2 FQNNGV. The CDR3 spells CASSLTGLAGVHEQFF. CDR3 DNA: TGTGCCAGCAGCCTAACGGGACTAGCGGGAGTCCATGAGCAGTTCTTC.

The rearrangement links TRBV28 to TRBJ2-7, with 13 nucleotides matching TRBD2. CDR3 length equals 15 residues. Germline V gives CDR1 MDHEN, CDR2 SYDVKM. The V gene end was trimmed by 5 bases and the J gene end by 5 bases; junction bases not matched to a gene: 6. The CDR3 reads CASSQLAGGRNEQYF. The DNA of the CDR3 is TGTGCCAGCAGTCAACTAGCGGGAGGGCGCAACGAGCAGTACTTC. Full variable domain (rest looked up from reference TRBV28 and TRBJ2-7): DVKVTQSSRYLVKRTGEKVFLECVQDMDHENMFWYRQDPGLGLRLIYFSYDVKMKEKGDIPEGYSVSREKKERFSLILESASTNQTSMYLCASSQLAGGRNEQYFGPGTRLTVT.

The chain joins TRBV6-1 to TRBJ2-7; D is perhaps TRBD2 (5 bases). The length of the CDR3 is 14 residues. Germline-derived CDR1 and CDR2 are MNHNS and SASEGT. V was clipped by 4 bases and J by 0 bases, with 10 bases between them. The CDR3 loop reads CASSVGRSSYEQYV. The CDR3, as DNA: TGTGCCAGCAGTGTTGGGAGAAGCTCCTACGAGCAGTACGTC.

This clone was observed a handful of times. This rearrangement joins TRBV28 to TRBJ2-5; D tentatively reads TRBD1 or TRBD2 (5 bases each). The germline CDR1 and CDR2 sequences are MDHEN and SYDVKM. V lost 4 bases and J lost 7, with 13 bases in between. The CDR3 is 13 residues long. The CDR3 coding sequence is TGTGCCAGCAGTTCAGGGCTAGCTGCGACCCAGTACTTC. Its translation is CASSSGLAATQYF.